This is a list of T cell receptor beta chains from one sample in a study of long-term antiretroviral therapy in people with HIV. Data came from immunoSEQ multiplex PCR; TCRdb stores just in-frame clones and leaves some out. The sample includes some 27,000 clones, over 90% seen only once; the top ten take approximately 6.8%. Sequencing was performed on unsorted PBMCs, taken roughly 6.5 years after starting antiretroviral therapy. The receptors were sampled from a woman aged 35 to 49 with HIV. CDR3s include the opening cysteine and the closing phenylalanine or tryptophan. A D gene is named only where the DNA matches it firmly. A clone size is listed for some rows: how often the clone was seen (once, few, many), or a class if it is expanded.

once	TRBV2	TRBJ1-5	NA	TGTGCCAGCAGTGCTGGGGAGAGGGGCAAAAAGCATTTT	CASSAGERGKKHF
NA	TRBV27	TRBJ1-1	NA	TGTGCCAGCAGTTTTTGGGGGAACACTGAAGCTTTCTTT	CASSFWGNTEAFF
NA	TRBV6-5	TRBJ1-5	NA	TGTGCCAGCAGTTACTCTTCGGGGTCCCGGCAGCCCCAGCATTTT	CASSYSSGSRQPQHF
NA	TRBV18	TRBJ1-6	NA	TGTGCCAGCTCACCGTTAGCACACCTTGATAATTCACCCCTCCACTTT	CASSPLAHLDNSPLHF
few	TRBV6-1	TRBJ1-5	NA	TGTGCCAGCAGTGCCATAAAAGCGACAGGTAGCAATCAGCCCCAGCATTTT	CASSAIKATGSNQPQHF
NA	TRBV9	TRBJ2-3	TRBD1	TGTGCCAGCAGCGCCTCAGGGGGCATGGCAGATACGCAGTATTTT	CASSASGGMADTQYF
NA	TRBV5-4	TRBJ1-2	NA	TGTGCCAGCAGCGTTACAGGGTTTATTGACTATGGCTACACCTTC	CASSVTGFIDYGYTF
once	TRBV10-3	TRBJ1-2	TRBD1	TGTGCCATCAGTCCGACAGGGTTGCATGGCTACACCTTC	CAISPTGLHGYTF
NA	TRBV10-3	TRBJ1-2	NA	TGTGCCATCAGGGCTGGGGAAGGTACTGGCGGGGACTATGGCTACACCTTC	CAIRAGEGTGGDYGYTF
once	TRBV21-1	TRBJ1-5	NA	TGTGCCAGCAGCTTCCGGGACAGGGGGCGTGGACAGCCCCAGCATTTT	CASSFRDRGRGQPQHF
once	TRBV10-3	TRBJ2-3	NA	TGTGCCATCAGTGACCCCGGGACGCAAGATACGCAGTATTTT	CAISDPGTQDTQYF
NA	TRBV29-1	TRBJ1-2	NA	TGCAGCGTTGGGACAGCGGAGAACTATGGCTACACCTTC	CSVGTAENYGYTF
NA	TRBV10-3	TRBJ1-2	NA	TGTGCCATCAGTGACTCCTCACAGGGAATATACTATGGCTACACCTTC	CAISDSSQGIYYGYTF
NA	TRBV11-2	TRBJ2-5	TRBD1	TGTGCCAGCAGCCCGGACAGGGTAGAGACCCAGTACTTC	CASSPDRVETQYF
NA	TRBV14	TRBJ2-1	NA	TGTGCCAGCAGCCAAGTTGGGCCGTACCCCCCTCAGGCGCAGTTCTTC	CASSQVGPYPPQAQFF
once	TRBV19	TRBJ1-5	TRBD1	TGTGCCAGTGGGACAGGTCACAATCAGCCCCAGCATTTT	CASGTGHNQPQHF
NA	TRBV6-6	TRBJ2-7	TRBD1	TGTGCCAGCAGTTCGCGACGGGACAGGGCTCCCTACGAGCAGTACTTC	CASSSRRDRAPYEQYF
NA	TRBV5-1	TRBJ2-7	TRBD2	TGCGCCAGCAGCCTGAGACTAGCGGAGTACGAGCAGTACTTC	CASSLRLAEYEQYF
NA	TRBV2	TRBJ1-2	TRBD1	TGTGCCAGCAGAGCCCACAGACAGGGGGCATTCGGGGGCTACACCTTC	CASRAHRQGAFGGYTF
NA	TRBV7-9	TRBJ2-5	TRBD2	TGTGCCAGCACTCGAGCGGGGGGGGTTCAAGAGACCCAGTACTTC	CASTRAGGVQETQYF
NA	TRBV9	TRBJ1-4	NA	TGTGCCAGCAGCCCACGGGAGTCGAGGACTAATGAAAAACTGTTTTTT	CASSPRESRTNEKLFF
once	TRBV19	TRBJ1-5	NA	TGTGCCAGTTCAGATCAGGGAAGGACGGGTCAGCCCCAGCATTTT	CASSDQGRTGQPQHF